This T cell receptor beta chain was identified during a study of radiotherapy plus CTLA-4 blockade in lung cancer. Sequencing used immunoSEQ multiplex PCR; TCRdb keeps in-frame clones, though not all of them. This table has roughly 80,000 clones, 70% to 80% appearing once. The CDR3 totals 16 residues. Germline-derived CDR1 and CDR2 are SGDLS and YYNGEE. Trimming left V 0 bases short and J 5 bases short, with 17 bases between. This material consisted of peripheral blood, taken from a patient treated with radiotherapy plus ipilimumab. This TCR was recovered from a human donor with non-small cell lung cancer whose response to radiotherapy plus ipilimumab could not be evaluated. The rearrangement uses TRBV9 and TRBJ1-2; D is uncertain. For the CDR3, the DNA is TGTGCCAGCAGCGTAGTCCCGGGTGATGAATCTTATGGCTACACCTTC. Protein sequence: CASSVVPGDESYGYTF.